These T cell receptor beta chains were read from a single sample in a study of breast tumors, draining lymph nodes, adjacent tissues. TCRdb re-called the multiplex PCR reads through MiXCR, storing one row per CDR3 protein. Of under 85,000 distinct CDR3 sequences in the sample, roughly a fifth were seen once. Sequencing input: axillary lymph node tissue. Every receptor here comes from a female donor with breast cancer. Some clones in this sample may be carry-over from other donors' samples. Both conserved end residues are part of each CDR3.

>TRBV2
CASRRDGEQYF
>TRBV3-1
CASSQDTETQYF
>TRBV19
CASSKFHGGEQYF
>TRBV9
CASSPQGGLDQPQHF
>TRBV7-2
CASSLVLASGTDTQYF
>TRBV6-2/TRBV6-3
CASSWSSGPYNEQFF
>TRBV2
CASSEGALETSWSSYNEQFF
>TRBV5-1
CASSLNELSTYNEQFF
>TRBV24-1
CATSDLNRREAFF
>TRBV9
CASSVDPAVSENTIYF